This T cell receptor beta chain was observed in a study of T cells after yellow fever vaccination. The CDR3 loop spans 19 amino acids. The germline CDR1 and CDR2 sequences are SGHAT and FQNNGV. The ends lost 5 bases at V and 0 bases at J; junction bases unmatched: 13. In its sample, this clonotype was seen a few times. TCRdb reprocessed the 5' RACE reads with MiXCR, giving one entry per CDR3 protein. The data contain under 150,000 distinct CDR3 sequences, around 7.7% of them singletons. This clonotype originated in a man aged 30 to 39 who received the YFV17D yellow fever vaccine. The chain carries TRBV11-2 and TRBJ2-1; 10 nucleotides line up with TRBD2. This material consisted of CD4+ T cells sorted from PBMCs, taken 5 days after the yellow fever booster vaccination. The CDR3: CASSLLAGAILSSYNEQFF. In DNA, the CDR3 is TGTGCCAGCAGCCTTCTAGCGGGAGCGATTCTTAGCTCCTACAATGAGCAGTTCTTC.